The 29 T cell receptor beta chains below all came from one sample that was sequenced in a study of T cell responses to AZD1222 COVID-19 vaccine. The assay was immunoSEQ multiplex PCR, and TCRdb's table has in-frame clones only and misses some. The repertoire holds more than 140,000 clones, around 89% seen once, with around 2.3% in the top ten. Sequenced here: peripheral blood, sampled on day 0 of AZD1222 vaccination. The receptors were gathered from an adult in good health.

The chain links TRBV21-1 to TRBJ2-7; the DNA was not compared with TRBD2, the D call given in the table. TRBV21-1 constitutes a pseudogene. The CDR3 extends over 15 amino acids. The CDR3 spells CASSHQRELRYEQYF. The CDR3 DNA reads TGTGCCAGCAGCCACCAAAGGGAGCTACGCTACGAGCAGTACTTC.

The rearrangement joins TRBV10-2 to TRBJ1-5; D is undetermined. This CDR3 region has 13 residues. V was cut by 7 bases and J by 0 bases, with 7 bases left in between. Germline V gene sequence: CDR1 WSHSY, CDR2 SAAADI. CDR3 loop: CASKEGSNQPQHF. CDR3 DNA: TGCGCCAGCAAAGAGGGTAGCAATCAGCCCCAGCATTTT.

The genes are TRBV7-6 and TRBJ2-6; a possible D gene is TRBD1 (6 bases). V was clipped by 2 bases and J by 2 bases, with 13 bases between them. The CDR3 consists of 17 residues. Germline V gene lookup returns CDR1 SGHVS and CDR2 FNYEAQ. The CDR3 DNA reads TGTGCCAGCAGCTTACCTTGGACAGAGACTGGGGCCAACGTCCTGACTTTC. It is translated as CASSLPWTETGANVLTF.

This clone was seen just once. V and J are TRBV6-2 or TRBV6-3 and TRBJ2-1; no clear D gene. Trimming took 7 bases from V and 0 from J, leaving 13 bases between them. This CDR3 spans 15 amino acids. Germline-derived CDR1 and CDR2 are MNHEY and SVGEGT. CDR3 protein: CASTPGPPSYNEQFF. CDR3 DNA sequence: TGTGCCAGCACCCCCGGGCCGCCCTCCTACAATGAGCAGTTCTTC.

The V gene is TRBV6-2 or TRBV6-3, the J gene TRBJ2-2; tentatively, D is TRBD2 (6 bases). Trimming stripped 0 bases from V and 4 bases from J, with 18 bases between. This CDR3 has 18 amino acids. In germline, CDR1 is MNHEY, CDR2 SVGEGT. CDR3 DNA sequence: TGTGCCAGCAGTTACTCTTTTGGGCGGGGTTCTCTCACCGGGGAGCTGTTTTTT. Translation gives CASSYSFGRGSLTGELFF.

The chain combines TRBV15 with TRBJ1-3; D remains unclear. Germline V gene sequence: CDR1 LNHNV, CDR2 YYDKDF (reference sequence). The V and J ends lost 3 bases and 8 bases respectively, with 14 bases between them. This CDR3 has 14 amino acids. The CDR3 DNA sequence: TGTGCCACCAGCAGTCGATCAACGCTGGACACCATATATTTT. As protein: CATSSRSTLDTIYF.

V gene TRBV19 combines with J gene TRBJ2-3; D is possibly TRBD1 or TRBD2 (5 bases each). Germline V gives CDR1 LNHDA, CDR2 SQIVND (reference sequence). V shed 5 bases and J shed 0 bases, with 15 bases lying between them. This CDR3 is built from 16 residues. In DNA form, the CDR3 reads TGTGCCAGTAGTGGGGGAACCGACCTAAGCACAGATACGCAGTATTTT. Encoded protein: CASSGGTDLSTDTQYF.

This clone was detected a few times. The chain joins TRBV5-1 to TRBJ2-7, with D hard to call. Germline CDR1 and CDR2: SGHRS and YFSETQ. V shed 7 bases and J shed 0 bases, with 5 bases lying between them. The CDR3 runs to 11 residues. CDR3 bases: TGCGCCAGCCACAACTCCTACGAGCAGTACTTC. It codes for CASHNSYEQYF.

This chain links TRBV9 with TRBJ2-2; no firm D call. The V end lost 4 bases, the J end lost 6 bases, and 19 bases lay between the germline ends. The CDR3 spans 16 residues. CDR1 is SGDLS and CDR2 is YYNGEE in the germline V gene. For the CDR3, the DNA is TGTGCCAGCAGCTTCCGGCCCTCAGATGGGGCCGGGGAGCTGTTTTTT. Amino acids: CASSFRPSDGAGELFF.

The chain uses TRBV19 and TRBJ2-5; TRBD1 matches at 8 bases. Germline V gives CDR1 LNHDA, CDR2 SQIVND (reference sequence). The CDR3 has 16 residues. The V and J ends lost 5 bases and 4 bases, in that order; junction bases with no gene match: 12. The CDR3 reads CASSPRGQGRGETQYF. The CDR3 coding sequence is TGTGCCAGTAGTCCCAGGGGGCAGGGGAGAGGAGAGACCCAGTACTTC.

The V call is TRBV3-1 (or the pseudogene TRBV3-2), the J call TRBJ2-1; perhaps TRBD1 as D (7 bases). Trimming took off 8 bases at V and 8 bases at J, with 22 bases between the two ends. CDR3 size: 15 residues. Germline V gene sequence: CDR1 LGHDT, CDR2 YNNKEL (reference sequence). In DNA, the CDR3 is TGTGCCAGCGAGGGGGGCCAGGGGGGTCCCGATGAGCAGTTCTTC. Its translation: CASEGGQGGPDEQFF.

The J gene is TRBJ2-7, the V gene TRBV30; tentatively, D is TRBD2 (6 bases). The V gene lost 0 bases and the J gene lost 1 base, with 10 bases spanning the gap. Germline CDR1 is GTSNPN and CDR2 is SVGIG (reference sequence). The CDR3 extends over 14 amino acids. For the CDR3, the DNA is TGTGCCTGGAGTGTAGGGGACTTATCCTACGAGCAGTACTTC. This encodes CAWSVGDLSYEQYF.

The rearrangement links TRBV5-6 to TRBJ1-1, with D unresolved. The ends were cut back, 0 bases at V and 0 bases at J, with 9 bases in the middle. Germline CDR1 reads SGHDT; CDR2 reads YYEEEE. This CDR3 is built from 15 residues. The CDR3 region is CASSLALDLNTEAFF. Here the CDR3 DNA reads TGTGCCAGCAGCTTGGCCTTAGACCTGAACACTGAAGCTTTCTTT.

The CDR3 DNA follows: TGTGCCAGCAGTTACGAACCAGCGGGCTCCTACAATGAGCAGTTCTTC. Translation: CASSYEPAGSYNEQFF. The chain recombines TRBV6-5 with TRBJ2-1; D perhaps matches TRBD2 (6 bases). The CDR3 is 16 amino acids. Trimming took off 2 bases at V and 0 bases at J, with 11 bases between the two ends. Germline CDR1 is MNHEY and CDR2 is SVGAGI.

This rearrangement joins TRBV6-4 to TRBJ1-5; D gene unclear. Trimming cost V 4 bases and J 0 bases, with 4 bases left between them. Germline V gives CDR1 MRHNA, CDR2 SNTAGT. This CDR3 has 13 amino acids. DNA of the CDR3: TGTGCCAGCAGTGCCGGTAGCAATCAGCCCCAGCATTTT. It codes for CASSAGSNQPQHF.

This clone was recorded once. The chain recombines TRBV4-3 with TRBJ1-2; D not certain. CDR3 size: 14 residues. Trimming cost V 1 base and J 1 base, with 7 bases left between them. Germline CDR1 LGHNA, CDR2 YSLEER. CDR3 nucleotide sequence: TGCGCCAGCAGCCAAGGGCAGATTAACTATGGCTACACCTTC. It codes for CASSQGQINYGYTF.

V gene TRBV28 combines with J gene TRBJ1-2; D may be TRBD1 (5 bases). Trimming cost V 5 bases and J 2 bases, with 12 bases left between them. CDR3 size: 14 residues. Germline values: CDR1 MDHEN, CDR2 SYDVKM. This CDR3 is CASSLGRPNYGYTF. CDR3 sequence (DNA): TGTGCCAGCAGTCTGGGACGGCCAAACTATGGCTACACCTTC.

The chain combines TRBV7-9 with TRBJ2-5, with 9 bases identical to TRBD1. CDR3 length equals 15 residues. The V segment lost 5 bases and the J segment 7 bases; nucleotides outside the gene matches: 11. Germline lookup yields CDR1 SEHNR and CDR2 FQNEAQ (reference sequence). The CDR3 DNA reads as TGTGCCAGCAGCCGTCCCGGGACAGGGTTCGGGACCCAGTACTTC. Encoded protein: CASSRPGTGFGTQYF.

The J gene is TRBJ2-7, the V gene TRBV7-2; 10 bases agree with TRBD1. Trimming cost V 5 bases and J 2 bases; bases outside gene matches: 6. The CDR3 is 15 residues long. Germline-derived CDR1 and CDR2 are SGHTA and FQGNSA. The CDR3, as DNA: TGTGCCAGCAGCCCATCGGGGACAGGGGCCTACGAGCAGTACTTC. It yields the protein CASSPSGTGAYEQYF.

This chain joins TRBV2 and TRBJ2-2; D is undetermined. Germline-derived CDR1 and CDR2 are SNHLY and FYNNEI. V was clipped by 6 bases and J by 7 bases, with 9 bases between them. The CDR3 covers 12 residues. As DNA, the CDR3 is TGTGCCAGCAGCGGACCTCTCGGGGAGCTGTTTTTT. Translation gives CASSGPLGELFF.

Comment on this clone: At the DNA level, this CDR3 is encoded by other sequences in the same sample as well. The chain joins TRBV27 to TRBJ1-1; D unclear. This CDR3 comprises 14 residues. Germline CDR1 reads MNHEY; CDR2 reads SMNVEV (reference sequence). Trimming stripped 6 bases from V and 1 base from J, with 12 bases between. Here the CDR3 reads CASSPGQRNTEAFF. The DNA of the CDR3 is TGTGCCAGCAGCCCCGGGCAGCGGAACACTGAAGCTTTCTTT.

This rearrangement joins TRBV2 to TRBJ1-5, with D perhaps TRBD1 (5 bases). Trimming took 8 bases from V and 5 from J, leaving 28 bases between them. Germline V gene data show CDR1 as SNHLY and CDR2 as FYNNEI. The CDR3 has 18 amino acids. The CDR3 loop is CASGIGRERGSDDQPQHF. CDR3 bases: TGTGCCAGCGGCATAGGCAGGGAAAGAGGGTCCGATGATCAGCCCCAGCATTTT.

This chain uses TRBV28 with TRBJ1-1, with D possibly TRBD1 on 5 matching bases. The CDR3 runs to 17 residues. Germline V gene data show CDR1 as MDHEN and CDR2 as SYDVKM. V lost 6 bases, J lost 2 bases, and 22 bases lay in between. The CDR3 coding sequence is TGTGCCAGCAGCCGAAGGGGCCTCGGGAGGGTCAACACTGAAGCTTTCTTT. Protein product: CASSRRGLGRVNTEAFF.

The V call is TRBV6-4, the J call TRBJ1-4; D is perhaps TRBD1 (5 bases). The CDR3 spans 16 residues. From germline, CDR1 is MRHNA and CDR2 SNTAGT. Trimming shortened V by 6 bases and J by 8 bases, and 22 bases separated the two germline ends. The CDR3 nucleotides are TGTGCCAGCAGGATAGACAGAATTGGAGTAGGAGAAAAACTGTTTTTT. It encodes CASRIDRIGVGEKLFF.

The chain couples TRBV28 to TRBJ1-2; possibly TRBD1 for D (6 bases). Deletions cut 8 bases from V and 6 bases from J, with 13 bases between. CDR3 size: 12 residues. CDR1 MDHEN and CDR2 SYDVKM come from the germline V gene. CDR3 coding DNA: TGTGCCAGCTTGGCAGGGGATCATGGCTACACCTTC. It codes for CASLAGDHGYTF.

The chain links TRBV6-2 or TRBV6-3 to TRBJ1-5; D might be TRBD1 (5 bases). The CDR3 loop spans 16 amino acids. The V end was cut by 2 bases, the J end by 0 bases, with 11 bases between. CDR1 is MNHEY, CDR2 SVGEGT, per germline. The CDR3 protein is CASSYGQGYSNQPQHF. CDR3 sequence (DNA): TGTGCCAGCAGTTACGGGCAGGGATATAGCAATCAGCCCCAGCATTTT.

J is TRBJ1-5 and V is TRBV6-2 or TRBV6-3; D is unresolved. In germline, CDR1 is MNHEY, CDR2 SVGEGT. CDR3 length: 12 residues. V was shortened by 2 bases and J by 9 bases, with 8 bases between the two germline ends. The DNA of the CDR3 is TGTGCCAGCAGTTACAAGGATTTGCCCCAGCATTTT. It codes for CASSYKDLPQHF.

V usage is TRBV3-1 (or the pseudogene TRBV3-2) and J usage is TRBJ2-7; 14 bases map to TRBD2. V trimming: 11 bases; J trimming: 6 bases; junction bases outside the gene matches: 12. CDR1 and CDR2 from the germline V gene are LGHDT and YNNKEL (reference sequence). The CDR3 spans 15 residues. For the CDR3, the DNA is TGTGCCTCCCAGGGACTAGCGGGAGAGTTACCCGAGCAGTACTTC. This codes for CASQGLAGELPEQYF.

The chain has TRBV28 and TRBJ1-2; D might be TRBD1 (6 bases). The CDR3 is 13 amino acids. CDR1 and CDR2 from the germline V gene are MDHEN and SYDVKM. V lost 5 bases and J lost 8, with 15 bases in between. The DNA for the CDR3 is TGTGCCAGCAGTCCACACAGGGCAGGGGGCTACACCTTC. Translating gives CASSPHRAGGYTF.